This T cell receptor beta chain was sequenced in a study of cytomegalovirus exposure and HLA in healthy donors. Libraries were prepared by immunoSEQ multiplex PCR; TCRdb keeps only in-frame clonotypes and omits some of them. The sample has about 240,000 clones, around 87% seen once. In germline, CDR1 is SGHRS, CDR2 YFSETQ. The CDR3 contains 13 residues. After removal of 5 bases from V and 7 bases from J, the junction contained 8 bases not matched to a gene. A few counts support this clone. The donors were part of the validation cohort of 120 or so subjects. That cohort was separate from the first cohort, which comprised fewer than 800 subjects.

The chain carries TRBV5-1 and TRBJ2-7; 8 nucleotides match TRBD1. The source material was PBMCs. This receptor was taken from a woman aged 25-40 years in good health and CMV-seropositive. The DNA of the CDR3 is TGCGCCAGCAGATACGGACAGGGAGGTGAGCAGTACTTC. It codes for CASRYGQGGEQYF.